This T cell receptor beta chain was sequenced during a study of Graves' ophthalmopathy and Graves' hyperthyroidism. Across the study: Peripheral blood was collected at initial diagnosis, before any treatment.

A follow-up of 18 months without ophthalmopathy meant that hyperthyroidism was stable. This clonotype was recorded many times. This CDR3 is 13 amino acids long. V gave up 1 base and J gave up 4 bases, with 11 bases separating them. Germline CDR1 DFQATT, CDR2 SNEGSKA (reference sequence). Investigators amplified TCR beta CDR3 regions from RNA transcripts. HTBI primers primed a first-round RT-PCR, and a second-round multiplex PCR followed. One entry per CDR3 protein, called by TCRdb with MiXCR from the multiplex PCR reads. The sample shows some 360,000 distinct CDR3 sequences, about a sixth of them seen only once.

This rearrangement joins TRBV20-1 to TRBJ2-7; tentative D call: TRBD1 (6 bases). The TCR originated in an adult woman with stable Graves' hyperthyroidism. Sequencing input: peripheral blood. Written as DNA, the CDR3 is TGCAGTGCTAGAGGGGGGACACCTTACGAGCAGTACTTC. This translates into CSARGGTPYEQYF.